This T cell receptor beta chain was recorded in a study of post-analysis software for immune sequencing data. TCR beta cDNA libraries had unique molecular identifiers. TCRdb analysed the PCR reads with MiXCR anew, one entry per CDR3 protein. The data contain about 540,000 distinct CDR3 sequences, approximately 31% of them singletons. Per germline, CDR1 LGHDT and CDR2 YNNKEL (reference sequence). The CDR3 has 17 amino acids. V dropped 1 base and J dropped 0; count of bases not matched to a gene: 5. Whole-study findings and limits: Controls showed lower frequencies than patients for several TRBV segments, and TRBV5-6, TRBV5-1 and TRBV20-1 were among these. Multiple sclerosis patients showed significantly lower normalized Chao1 diversity than controls did.

A few counts support this clonotype. Its antigen is as yet unknown. The receptor was isolated from a girl between 2 and 17 years old with multiple sclerosis. The rearrangement links TRBV3-1 to TRBJ2-7; 11 bases align to TRBD2. Sequenced sample: blood. CDR3 DNA: TGTGCCAGCAGCCAAGCCCCCGGGACTAGCGGCTCCTACGAGCAGTACTTC. Its translation is CASSQAPGTSGSYEQYF.